Given below is one T cell receptor beta chain in context. These data originate in a study of shared T cell receptors in the human thymus. Profiled with immunoSEQ multiplex PCR; TCRdb holds only in-frame clones, not every one. Of about 660,000 clones listed, 70% to 90% were seen once; the top ten hold over 0.008%. V shed 6 bases and J 0 bases; nucleotides not matched to a gene: 9. The V gene's germline CDR1 is SNHLY and CDR2 FYNNEI. This CDR3 spans 16 amino acids. These data were also reused for a study on human thymus T cells.

The sample was thymocytes. This sequence originates from a boy under two years old with a congenital heart defect. The rearrangement uses TRBV2 and TRBJ2-5, with 8 nucleotides matching TRBD2. The CDR3 sequence: CASRPTWREDQETQYF. CDR3 DNA: TGTGCCAGCAGGCCAACCTGGCGGGAGGACCAAGAGACCCAGTACTTC.